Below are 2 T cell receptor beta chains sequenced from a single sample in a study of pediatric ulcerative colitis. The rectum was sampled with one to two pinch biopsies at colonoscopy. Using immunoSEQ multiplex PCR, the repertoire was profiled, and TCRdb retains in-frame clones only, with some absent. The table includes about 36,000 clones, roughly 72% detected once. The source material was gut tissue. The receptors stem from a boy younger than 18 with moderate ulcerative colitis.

CDR3 nucleotide sequence: TGTGCCAGCAGTGAAGGCCCAGGTCAGCGGGGGCGGGAGACCCAGTACTTC. This encodes CASSEGPGQRGRETQYF. The rearrangement links TRBV6-1 to TRBJ2-5, with TRBD2 identical over 8 bases. V shed 1 base, J shed 5 bases, and the junction held 12 bases outside the gene matches. CDR3 length equals 17 residues. Germline assignment: CDR1 MNHNS and CDR2 SASEGT.

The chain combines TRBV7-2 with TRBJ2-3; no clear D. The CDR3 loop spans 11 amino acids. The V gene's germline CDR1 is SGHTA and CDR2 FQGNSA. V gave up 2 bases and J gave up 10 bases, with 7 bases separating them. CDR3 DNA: TGTGCCAGCAGCTTATACGGTCCGCAGTATTTT. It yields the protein CASSLYGPQYF.